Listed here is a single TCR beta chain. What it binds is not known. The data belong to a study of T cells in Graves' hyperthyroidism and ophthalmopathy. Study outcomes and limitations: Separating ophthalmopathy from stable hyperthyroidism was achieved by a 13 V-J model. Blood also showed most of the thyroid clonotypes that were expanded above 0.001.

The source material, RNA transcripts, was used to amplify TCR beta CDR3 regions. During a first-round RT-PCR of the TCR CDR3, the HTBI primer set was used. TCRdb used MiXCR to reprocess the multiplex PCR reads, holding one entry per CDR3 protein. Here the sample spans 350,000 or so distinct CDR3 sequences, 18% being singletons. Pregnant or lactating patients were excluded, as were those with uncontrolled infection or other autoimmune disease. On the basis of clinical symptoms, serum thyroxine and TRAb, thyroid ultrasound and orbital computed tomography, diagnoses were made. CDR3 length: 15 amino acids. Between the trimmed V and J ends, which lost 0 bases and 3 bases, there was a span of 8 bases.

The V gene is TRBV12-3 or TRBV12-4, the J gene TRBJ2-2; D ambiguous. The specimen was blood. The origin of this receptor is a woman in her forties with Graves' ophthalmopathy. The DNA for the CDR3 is TGTGCCAGCAGTTTAGCCAGGTCTTACACCGGGGAGCTGTTTTTT. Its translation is CASSLARSYTGELFF.